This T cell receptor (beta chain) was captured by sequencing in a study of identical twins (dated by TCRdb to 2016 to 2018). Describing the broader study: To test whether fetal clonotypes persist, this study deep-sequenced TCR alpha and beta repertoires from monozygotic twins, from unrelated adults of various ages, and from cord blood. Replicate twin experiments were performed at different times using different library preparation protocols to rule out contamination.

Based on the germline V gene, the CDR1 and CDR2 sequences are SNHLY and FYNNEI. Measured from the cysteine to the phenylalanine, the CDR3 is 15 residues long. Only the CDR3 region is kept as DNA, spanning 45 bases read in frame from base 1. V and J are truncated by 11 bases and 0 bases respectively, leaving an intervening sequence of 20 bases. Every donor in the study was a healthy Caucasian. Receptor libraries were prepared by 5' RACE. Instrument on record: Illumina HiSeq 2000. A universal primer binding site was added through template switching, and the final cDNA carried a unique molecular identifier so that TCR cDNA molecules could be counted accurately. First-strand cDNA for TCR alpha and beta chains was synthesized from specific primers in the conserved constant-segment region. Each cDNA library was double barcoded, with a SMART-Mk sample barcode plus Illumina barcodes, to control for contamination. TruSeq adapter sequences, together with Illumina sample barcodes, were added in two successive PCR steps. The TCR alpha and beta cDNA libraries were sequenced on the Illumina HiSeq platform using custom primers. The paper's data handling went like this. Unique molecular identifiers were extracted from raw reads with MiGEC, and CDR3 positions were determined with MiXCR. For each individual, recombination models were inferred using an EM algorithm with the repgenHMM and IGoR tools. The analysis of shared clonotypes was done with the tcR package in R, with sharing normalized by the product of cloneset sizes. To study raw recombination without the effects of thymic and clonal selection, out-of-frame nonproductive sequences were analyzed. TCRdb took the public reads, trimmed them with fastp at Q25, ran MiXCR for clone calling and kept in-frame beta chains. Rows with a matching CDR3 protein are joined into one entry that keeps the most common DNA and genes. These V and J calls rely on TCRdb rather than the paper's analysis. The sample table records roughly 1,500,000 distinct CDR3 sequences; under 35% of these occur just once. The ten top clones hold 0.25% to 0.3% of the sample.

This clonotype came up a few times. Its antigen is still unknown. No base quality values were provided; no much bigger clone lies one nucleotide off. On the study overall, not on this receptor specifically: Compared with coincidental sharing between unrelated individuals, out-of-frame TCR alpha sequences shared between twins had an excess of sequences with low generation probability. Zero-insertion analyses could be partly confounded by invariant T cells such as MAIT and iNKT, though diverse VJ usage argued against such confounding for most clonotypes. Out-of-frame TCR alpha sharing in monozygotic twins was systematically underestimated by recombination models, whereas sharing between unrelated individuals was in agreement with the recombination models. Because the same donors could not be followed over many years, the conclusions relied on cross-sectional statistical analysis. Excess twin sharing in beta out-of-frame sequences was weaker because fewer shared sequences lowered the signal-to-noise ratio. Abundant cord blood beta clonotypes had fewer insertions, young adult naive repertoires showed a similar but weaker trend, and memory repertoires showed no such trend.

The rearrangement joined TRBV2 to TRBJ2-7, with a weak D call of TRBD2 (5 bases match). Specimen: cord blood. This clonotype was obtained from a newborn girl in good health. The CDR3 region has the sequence CASANPGVSSYEQYF. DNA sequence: TGTGCCTCAGCGAATCCCGGGGTCAGCTCCTACGAGCAGTACTTC.